The present entry profiles one TCR beta chain with its context. It lacks a known antigen. The record has no base qualities; no much larger clone is one base away. This entry is derived from a study of OX40 agonist ivuxolimab in advanced cancers. About the investigation overall: Ivuxolimab, which targeted the costimulatory receptor OX40 (CD134), was an agonistic, fully human IgG2 monoclonal antibody. Intravenous ivuxolimab was administered to patients every 2 weeks at six dose levels: 0.01, 0.1, 0.3, 1.5, 3 and 10 mg/kg. Among the roughly 52 dose-escalation patients, around 20 had hepatocellular carcinoma, approximately 15 melanoma, 9 renal cell carcinoma and 9 head and neck cancer. In the dose-escalation cohort, approximately 83% of patients were male, and the mean age was 60 years with a range of roughly 20 to 80. Prior anti-PD-1, anti-PD-L1 or anti-CTLA-4 therapy was permitted, and checkpoint inhibitors had been received by roughly two fifths of dose-escalation patients. Partial responses occurred in three dose-escalation patients: two with cutaneous melanoma and one with hepatocellular carcinoma. Peripheral TCRbeta sequencing aimed to test whether ivuxolimab altered TCR sequence diversity and caused clonal T-cell expansion. The paper covers the monotherapy dose-escalation part of the phase I ivuxolimab trial, which included N of about 51 patients. Here is what the overall study found, with its caveats: In the 0.1-3.0 mg/kg groups, partial responders had among the lowest normalized peripheral clonal expansion, particularly in CD8+ T cells. The antigen specificity of the clonally expanded peripheral T cells was not determined. Low levels of normalized T-cell clonal expansion were also seen in some patients who did not respond. After ivuxolimab, more expanded clones were found on average in CD8+ T cells than in CD4+ T cells. At doses from 0.1 to 3.0 mg/kg, clonal expansion was seen in both CD4+ and CD8+ blood T cells between baseline and week 6.

To sequence the TCRbeta CDR3 region, genomic DNA was isolated from the sorted cells. The immunoSEQ Assay was used for sequencing of TCRbeta CDR3 regions. Imported from immuneACCESS, the table was reduced by TCRdb to in-frame sequences with V and J called. These copies leave out some clones; in studies compared against another copy, an unresolved V gene accounts for under half, and the cause of the remainder is not known. In all, the sample holds some 80,000 clones, and more than 70% of those were seen once. The ten most abundant clones make up 6.5% to 7.5% of the sample. The trial excluded patients who had a history of autoimmune disease or were on systemic immunosuppression. Peripheral blood for TCR sequencing was collected from all dose cohorts at baseline, on cycle 4 day 1, and on cycle 7 day 1. Samples came from an open-label, multicenter, first-in-human phase I dose-escalation trial of ivuxolimab. Adults with locally advanced or metastatic melanoma, renal cell carcinoma, hepatocellular carcinoma or head and neck squamous cell carcinoma were enrolled in the trial. Before TCR sequencing, CD4+ T cells and CD8+ T cells from peripheral blood were sorted into separate populations.

Taken from the germline V gene, the CDR1 and CDR2 loops are WSHSY and SAAADI. The CDR3 contains 10 residues, cysteine and phenylalanine counted. The read is trimmed to its CDR3 DNA, 30 bases read in frame from base 1. The junction shows trimming of 8 bases on V and 5 bases on J, plus 7 bases between the germline ends. The material was CD4+ or CD8+ T cells sorted from blood, obtained in a trial of the OX40 agonist ivuxolimab. The sequence was collected from an adult with an advanced solid tumor such as melanoma, head and neck, liver or kidney cancer. The chain is assembled from TRBV10-2 and TRBJ2-7; the D gene lacks a confident call. The CDR3 region reads CASGINEQYF. Read as DNA, the sequence is TGCGCCAGCGGGATCAACGAGCAGTACTTC.